The next 25 T cell receptor beta chains were all read from a single sample in a study of cytomegalovirus exposure and HLA in healthy donors. The primer mix had 60 Vbeta and 13 Jbeta primers. Sequencing was performed with immunoSEQ multiplex PCR; in TCRdb, only in-frame clones are kept and a portion is missing. The sample has about 260,000 clones, roughly four fifths seen once. Sequenced sample: PBMCs. The receptor source for this set is a woman in her thirties or forties in good health and CMV-seropositive.

The rearrangement links TRBV7-2 to TRBJ2-7; tentatively, D is TRBD2 (5 bases). CDR1 SGHTA and CDR2 FQGNSA come from the germline V gene. This CDR3 contains 15 residues. V shed 1 base and J shed 2 bases, with 12 bases lying between them. The CDR3 coding sequence is TGTGCCAGCAGCTTAGTCTCGGGAAGCACCTACGAGCAGTACTTC. The encoded protein is CASSLVSGSTYEQYF.

This sequence joins TRBV27 and TRBJ2-7, with D tentatively TRBD1 (5 bases). The CDR3 consists of 12 residues. V was shortened by 10 bases and J by 5 bases, with 15 bases between the two germline ends. Per the germline V gene, CDR1 is MNHEY and CDR2 is SMNVEV (reference sequence). In DNA, the CDR3 is TGTGCCACCCAGGGTTACTTACACGAGCAGTACTTC. Encoded protein: CATQGYLHEQYF.

The chain recombines TRBV9 with TRBJ1-3; 7 nucleotides align to TRBD1. The CDR3 has 14 amino acids. The V segment lost 3 bases and the J segment 1 base; nucleotides outside the gene matches: 1. The germline CDR1 and CDR2 sequences are SGDLS and YYNGEE. The CDR3 loop is CASSATGSGNTIYF. DNA of the CDR3: TGTGCCAGCAGCGCGACAGGGTCTGGAAACACCATATATTTT.

The rearrangement links TRBV11-3 to TRBJ1-4; 7 bases are shared with TRBD1. CDR3 length: 16 amino acids. The V segment lost 4 bases and the J segment 3 bases; nucleotides outside the gene matches: 8. Germline CDR1 is SGHNT and CDR2 is YENEEA. The CDR3 DNA reads TGTGCCAGCAGCTCGTCTACAGGGGTCCCTAATGAAAAACTGTTTTTT. Translating gives CASSSSTGVPNEKLFF.

About this clone itself: Other DNA sequences in the sample encode the same CDR3. The chain employs TRBV5-6 and TRBJ1-1; possible D gene TRBD1, 5 bases. Trimming removed 2 bases at V and 1 base at J, with 6 bases between. There are 13 residues in the CDR3. Looked up from germline, CDR1 is SGHDT and CDR2 is YYEEEE. This CDR3 reads CASSFTGNTEAFF. The CDR3 nucleotides read TGTGCCAGCAGCTTTACAGGGAACACTGAAGCTTTCTTT.

This rearrangement joins TRBV7-3 to TRBJ2-3; TRBD1 matches at 9 bases. Germline V gene lookup returns CDR1 SGHTA and CDR2 FQGTGA. The CDR3 contains 15 residues. The ends lost 3 bases at V and 2 bases at J; junction bases unmatched: 3. The CDR3 DNA sequence: TGTGCCAGCAGCTTGGGGACAGGGATCACAGATACGCAGTATTTT. Translated, it gives CASSLGTGITDTQYF. Full variable domain (remainder filled in from reference TRBV7-3 and TRBJ2-3): GAGVSQTPSNKVTEKGKYVELRCDPISGHTALYWYRQSLGQGPEFLIYFQGTGAADDSGLPNDRFFAVRPEGSVSTLKIQRTERGDSAVYLCASSLGTGITDTQYFGPGTRLTVL.

The CDR3 DNA reads TGTGCCAGCAGTTCACTACTTAGCGGATTCTACACAGATACGCAGTATTTT. It encodes CASSSLLSGFYTDTQYF. This chain uses TRBV28 with TRBJ2-3; a weak D match, TRBD2 (6 bases). Germline-derived CDR1 and CDR2 are MDHEN and SYDVKM. The CDR3 runs to 17 residues. The V and J ends lost 4 bases and 2 bases respectively, with 19 bases between them.

The chain joins TRBV19 to TRBJ1-1; tentatively, D is TRBD1 (5 bases). Trimming pared 5 bases from V and 2 bases from J, leaving 12 bases between. This CDR3 is 14 amino acids long. Germline loops: CDR1 LNHDA, CDR2 SQIVND (reference sequence). CDR3 protein: CASSQGFSNTEAFF. Written as DNA, the CDR3 is TGTGCCAGTAGTCAGGGATTTTCTAACACTGAAGCTTTCTTT.

This clone was detected once. The rearrangement uses TRBV6-1 and TRBJ1-2; the match to TRBD1 covers 11 bases. J lost 3 bases, V lost 3 bases, and 3 bases had no gene match. Per germline, CDR1 MNHNS and CDR2 SASEGT. This CDR3 has 15 amino acids. CDR3 sequence reads: CASSEPGQGDYGYTF. The CDR3 bases are TGTGCCAGCAGTGAGCCGGGACAGGGGGACTATGGCTACACCTTC.

The V gene is TRBV10-3, the J gene TRBJ2-7; TRBD1 is a possible D gene (5 bases). Germline CDR1 and CDR2: ENHRY and SYGVKD. This CDR3 comprises 17 residues. Trimming shortened V by 6 bases and J by 0 bases, and 21 bases separated the two germline ends. CDR3 residues: CAISLRRSGLGSYEQYF. CDR3 sequence (DNA): TGTGCCATCAGCCTACGTCGGTCAGGGTTGGGCTCCTACGAGCAGTACTTC.

The CDR3, as DNA: TGTGCCAGCAGTTTAACTAGCGGGATCCCTCTCGAGCAGTACTTC. Translation gives CASSLTSGIPLEQYF. V gene TRBV28 combines with J gene TRBJ2-7; 10 bases map to TRBD2. Germline V CDR1 and CDR2: MDHEN, SYDVKM. Trimming at V came to 2 bases and at J to 6 bases, leaving 7 bases not matched to a gene. The CDR3 has 15 amino acids.

This rearrangement joins TRBV27 to TRBJ1-5; D is unclear. This CDR3 spans 14 amino acids. Trimming took 5 bases from V and 2 from J, leaving 10 bases between them. The germline V gene has CDR1 MNHEY and CDR2 SMNVEV (reference sequence). The CDR3 spells CASSTRLGNQPQHF. CDR3 DNA sequence: TGTGCCAGCAGTACGCGACTGGGCAATCAGCCCCAGCATTTT.

The J gene is TRBJ2-1, the V gene TRBV2; TRBD1 agrees at 10 bases. The V gene's germline CDR1 is SNHLY and CDR2 FYNNEI. With 6 bases clipped from V and 9 bases from J, the junction kept 2 bases outside the gene matches. The CDR3 runs to 12 residues. CDR3 DNA sequence: TGTGCCAGCAGGGACAGGGGGGGTGAGCAGTTCTTC. Translated: CASRDRGGEQFF.

The genes are TRBV21-1 and TRBJ2-3; the tabulated D call, TRBD2, remains unverified against the DNA. TRBV21-1 is a pseudogene segment. This CDR3 has 17 residues. The CDR3 bases are TGTGCCAGCATGAGCGGGAGTGTATCTCTTGGCACAGATACGCAGTATTTT. Its protein is CASMSGSVSLGTDTQYF.

The V call is TRBV7-3, the J call TRBJ2-5; TRBD1 is a possible D gene (5 bases). The CDR3 is 13 residues long. Germline V gene lookup returns CDR1 SGHTA and CDR2 FQGTGA. Trimming shortened V by 10 bases and J by 1 base, and 13 bases separated the two germline ends. CDR3 residues: CATALGAQETQYF. The CDR3 DNA sequence: TGTGCCACCGCCCTAGGGGCCCAAGAGACCCAGTACTTC. Looking up the rest from reference TRBV7-3 and TRBJ2-5 gives the full variable domain: GAGVSQTPSNKVTEKGKYVELRCDPISGHTALYWYRQSLGQGPEFLIYFQGTGAADDSGLPNDRFFAVRPEGSVSTLKIQRTERGDSAVYLCATALGAQETQYFGPGTRLLVL.

The DNA of the CDR3 is TGTGCCAGCAGTTTAGGCGGGGTCGGCTCTGGAAACACCATATATTTT. The encoded protein is CASSLGGVGSGNTIYF. The gene calls are TRBV28 and TRBJ1-3; D is ambiguous. The ends were cut back, 2 bases at V and 0 bases at J, with 11 bases in the middle. Looked up from germline, CDR1 is MDHEN and CDR2 is SYDVKM. The CDR3 totals 16 residues. The full variable domain, in which reference TRBV28 and TRBJ1-3 provide the parts outside the CDR3, is DVKVTQSSRYLVKRTGEKVFLECVQDMDHENMFWYRQDPGLGLRLIYFSYDVKMKEKGDIPEGYSVSREKKERFSLILESASTNQTSMYLCASSLGGVGSGNTIYFGEGSWLTVV.

This clone was seen a single time. The chain joins TRBV28 to TRBJ1-1, with 10 positions matching TRBD1. The CDR3 contains 15 residues. In germline, CDR1 is MDHEN, CDR2 SYDVKM. After removal of 7 bases from V and 0 bases from J, the junction contained 5 bases not matched to a gene. CDR3 residues: CASTRQGALNTEAFF. The CDR3 DNA reads TGTGCCAGCACTCGACAGGGGGCTCTGAACACTGAAGCTTTCTTT.

The chain combines TRBV5-1 with TRBJ2-2, with 7 nucleotides matching TRBD2. Per germline, CDR1 SGHRS and CDR2 YFSETQ. V shed 8 bases and J 4 bases; nucleotides not matched to a gene: 8. There are 14 residues in the CDR3. CDR3 sequence reads: CASQSREPTGELFF. The DNA of the CDR3 is TGCGCCAGTCAGTCGCGGGAGCCCACCGGGGAGCTGTTTTTT.

The V and J genes are TRBV19 and TRBJ2-2; no clear D gene. The CDR3 runs to 14 residues. CDR1 LNHDA and CDR2 SQIVND come from the germline V gene (reference sequence). The V gene lost 7 bases and the J gene lost 5 bases, with 14 bases spanning the gap. CDR3 nucleotide sequence: TGTGCCAGTATTCCGGGTTTCTTAACCGGGGAGCTGTTTTTT. Its protein product is CASIPGFLTGELFF.

J is TRBJ1-4 and V is TRBV15; D is undetermined. Germline V lookup: CDR1 LNHNV, CDR2 YYDKDF (reference sequence). CDR3 size: 16 residues. V lost 0 bases, J lost 0 bases, and 8 bases lay in between. The CDR3 nucleotides are TGTGCCACCAGCAGAGATGGCGCGGCAACTAATGAAAAACTGTTTTTT. It specifies CATSRDGAATNEKLFF.

J is TRBJ1-1 and V is TRBV28; weak D call: TRBD1 (6 bases). The germline gives CDR1 MDHEN, CDR2 SYDVKM. This CDR3 spans 13 amino acids. V lost 5 bases and J lost 4, with 11 bases in between. This CDR3 reads CASSTGYGTEAFF. The CDR3 DNA sequence: TGTGCCAGCAGTACAGGGTATGGCACTGAAGCTTTCTTT.

The rearrangement joins TRBV29-1 to TRBJ2-1; TRBD2 matches at 10 bases. V was pared by 7 bases and J by 8 bases, with 8 bases of the junction left unmatched. Per the germline V gene, CDR1 is SQVTM and CDR2 is ANQGSEA. There are 13 residues in the CDR3. The CDR3 sequence is CSGRSSGRDEQFF. Here the CDR3 DNA reads TGCAGCGGGCGGTCTAGCGGGAGAGATGAGCAGTTCTTC.

The chain uses TRBV28 and TRBJ2-7, with a possible D match to TRBD1 (6 bases). Trimming took 3 bases from V and 2 from J, leaving 11 bases between them. Germline values: CDR1 MDHEN, CDR2 SYDVKM. The CDR3 sequence is 14 residues long. CDR3 amino acids: CASSFRGSPYEQYF. The CDR3 DNA reads TGTGCCAGCAGTTTTAGGGGGAGCCCCTACGAGCAGTACTTC.

The rearrangement uses TRBV30 and TRBJ1-3; D call uncertain. Trimming stripped 8 bases from V and 9 bases from J, with 20 bases between. The CDR3 length is 13 residues. The V gene's germline CDR1 is GTSNPN and CDR2 SVGIG (reference sequence). The CDR3 nucleotides are TGTGCCCATGGAGGTTCCAAAGGTGGCACCATATATTTT. Its protein is CAHGGSKGGTIYF.

As concerns this clone: The junction departs from the called germline gene at one end, perhaps through a read error. The V and J genes are TRBV27 and TRBJ2-7, with D perhaps TRBD2 (6 bases). The CDR3 runs 13 residues. The germline CDR1 and CDR2 sequences are MNHEY and SMNVEV (reference sequence). CDR3 residues: CRILGRSSYEQYF. The CDR3 region has the DNA TGCCGAATCTTAGGGAGGAGCAGCTACGAGCAGTACTTC.